The rows below give T cell receptor beta chains drawn from one sample of a study of HIV-infected patients and healthy controls. From the 5' RACE reads, TCRdb called clonotypes with MiXCR, one entry per CDR3 protein. Among 9,400 or so distinct CDR3 sequences listed, approximately 8.3% were seen once. Sequenced here: blood, sampled during antiretroviral therapy. These receptors originate from an adult with HIV infection. CDR3s include the opening cysteine and the closing phenylalanine or tryptophan. The D gene is left open where the match is weak. The listing skips clone size in some rows; elsewhere it reads once, few, many or a size class.

d_call clone_size j_call v_call cdr3_nt cdr3_aa
- many TRBJ2-3 TRBV5-4 TGTGCCAGCAGCTTGGCCAAAGGGTTAACAGATACGCAGTATTTT CASSLAKGLTDTQYF
- many TRBJ1-1 TRBV6-1 TGTGCCAGCAATCTCGACGAGGCTTTCTTT CASNLDEAFF
- medium-sized TRBJ2-1 TRBV4-1 TGCGCCAGCAGCCTCTGGGCGGGGCGGGTCTACAATGAGCAGTTCTTC CASSLWAGRVYNEQFF
TRBD2 many TRBJ2-5 TRBV5-1 TGCGCCAGCAGCTTGAAGGCTAGCGGGTTCGTAGCAGAGACCCAGTACTTC CASSLKASGFVAETQYF
TRBD1 many TRBJ1-2 TRBV12-3/TRBV12-4 TGTGCCAGCAGTTTAGGACCTACAGGGGTCGGTCGTGGCTACACCTTC CASSLGPTGVGRGYTF
- few TRBJ2-6 TRBV7-9 TGTGCCAGCCAGGGAGCCGGGGCCAACGTCCTGACTTTC CASQGAGANVLTF
TRBD1 few TRBJ1-2 TRBV20-1 TGCAGTGCTAGAGATGTGGGACAGTTTACTGGCTACACCTTC CSARDVGQFTGYTF
TRBD1 medium-sized TRBJ1-2 TRBV6-5 TGTGCCAGCAGAGACTCGGGACAGCTCCTACTGCCTTACACCTTC CASRDSGQLLLPYTF
- medium-sized TRBJ2-1 TRBV3-1 TGTGCCAGCAGCCACGGTTTTTCAAACCCTGAGCAGTTCTTC CASSHGFSNPEQFF
- - TRBJ2-1 TRBV29-1 TGCAGCGTTACGGGGGCGAACTACAATGAGCAGTTCTTC CSVTGANYNEQFF
TRBD2 many TRBJ2-7 TRBV30 TGTGCCTGGAGTGTAGGACTAGCGGGAGAGGCGTACGAGCAGTACTTC CAWSVGLAGEAYEQYF
- many TRBJ1-1 TRBV20-1 TGCAGTGCACGTGATCAGGGAGGGGGCACTGAAGCTTTCTTT CSARDQGGGTEAFF
TRBD1 - TRBJ1-1 TRBV3-1 TGTGCCAGCAGCCCCCACGACAGGGCGGGGACTGAAGCTTTCTTT CASSPHDRAGTEAFF
- many TRBJ1-2 TRBV13 TGTGCCAGCAGCTCACGAGGGGGAATCTATGGCTACACCTTC CASSSRGGIYGYTF
- many TRBJ2-1 TRBV19 TGTGCCAGTAAAGGGCCTTACAATGAGCAGTTCTTC CASKGPYNEQFF
- medium-sized TRBJ2-2 TRBV5-8 TGTGCCAGCAGCTTGCCCACCGGGGCCCTATCGTACGGGGAGCTGTTTTTT CASSLPTGALSYGELFF
- - TRBJ1-1 TRBV25-1 TGTGCCAGCAGTGAGGTCGGGAACACTGAAGCTTTCTTT CASSEVGNTEAFF
- many TRBJ1-1 TRBV5-1 TGCGCCAGCAGCACCGACAAATTGTTGAACACTGAAGCTTTCTTT CASSTDKLLNTEAFF
TRBD1 medium-sized TRBJ1-2 TRBV4-1 TGCGCCAGCAGCCAAGAGTGGGACAGTGGGAATGGCTACACCTTC CASSQEWDSGNGYTF
TRBD1 medium-sized TRBJ1-5 TRBV4-1 TGCGCCAGCAGCCAAGATTCTAAGACAGGGTTTCATCAGCCCCAGCATTTT CASSQDSKTGFHQPQHF
- medium-sized TRBJ2-5 TRBV29-1 TGCAGCGTTGGGATCCAAGAGACCCAGTACTTC CSVGIQETQYF
- medium-sized TRBJ2-2 TRBV3-1 TGTGCCAGCAGCCAAGGGTTTAGCGGAAGCGGGGAGCTGTTTTTT CASSQGFSGSGELFF